This T cell receptor beta chain originates from a study of neurological immune-mediated disorders. CDR3 size: 19 residues. The ends lost 6 bases at V and 0 bases at J; junction bases unmatched: 16. There are many counts of this clonotype. The making of cDNA relied on 5'RACE with 10-nucleotide random UMIs. TCRdb called the 5' RACE reads again in MiXCR, with one record for every CDR3 protein. Among roughly 31,000 distinct CDR3 sequences listed, 4.6% were seen once. Sequenced input: PBMCs. The clonotype originates from a man aged 18-30 years in good health. This chain connects TRBV12-3 or TRBV12-4 to TRBJ1-1; 10 nucleotides align to TRBD1. CDR3 DNA: TGTGCCAGCAGCCCCACCACGGGACAGGGGACCCCCATGAACACTGAAGCTTTCTTT. It specifies CASSPTTGQGTPMNTEAFF.